This T cell receptor beta chain came from a study of tumor-infiltrating lymphocytes in localized non-small cell lung cancer. About the research overall: Each patient gave resected tumor and non-adjacent uninvolved lung tissue.

Generated by immunoSEQ multiplex PCR, the TCRdb table keeps only in-frame clones and is missing some. The data show 12,000 to 15,000 clones, under 70% seen once. CDR3 length: 12 amino acids. The J segment lost 8 bases and the V segment lost 4 bases, leaving 5 bases of the junction unmatched. Germline V gene lookup returns CDR1 SNHLY and CDR2 FYNNEI. With regard to this clone: The antigen remains unidentified.

Study results and caveats: TCRbeta sequencing showed higher T cell infiltration in tumors than uninvolved lung.

V and J are TRBV2 and TRBJ2-7; 7 bases are shared with TRBD1. The material sequenced was uninvolved lung tissue not adjacent to the tumor. This TCR came from a human donor with non-small cell lung cancer. The CDR3 spells CASSGDRDQQYF. CDR3 nucleotide sequence: TGTGCCAGCAGTGGAGACAGGGACCAGCAGTACTTC.